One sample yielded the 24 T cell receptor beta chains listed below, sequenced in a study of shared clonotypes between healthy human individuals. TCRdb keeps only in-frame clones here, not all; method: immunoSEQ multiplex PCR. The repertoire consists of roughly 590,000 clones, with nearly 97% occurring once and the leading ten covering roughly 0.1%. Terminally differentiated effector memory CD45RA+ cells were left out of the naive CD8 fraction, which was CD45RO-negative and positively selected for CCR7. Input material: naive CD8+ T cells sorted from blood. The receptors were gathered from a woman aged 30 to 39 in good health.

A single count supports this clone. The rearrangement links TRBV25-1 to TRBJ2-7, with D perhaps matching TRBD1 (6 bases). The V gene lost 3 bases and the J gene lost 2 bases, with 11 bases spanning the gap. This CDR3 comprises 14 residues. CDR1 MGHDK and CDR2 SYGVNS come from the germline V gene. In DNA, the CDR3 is TGTGCCAGCAGTGATCGAGGGGGAACCTACGAGCAGTACTTC. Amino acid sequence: CASSDRGGTYEQYF.

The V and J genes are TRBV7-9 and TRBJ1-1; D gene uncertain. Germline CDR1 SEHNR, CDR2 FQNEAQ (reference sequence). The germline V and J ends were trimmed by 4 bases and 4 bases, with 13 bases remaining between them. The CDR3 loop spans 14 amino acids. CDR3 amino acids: CASSYLDEATEAFF. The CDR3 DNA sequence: TGTGCCAGCAGCTACCTGGATGAGGCCACTGAAGCTTTCTTT.

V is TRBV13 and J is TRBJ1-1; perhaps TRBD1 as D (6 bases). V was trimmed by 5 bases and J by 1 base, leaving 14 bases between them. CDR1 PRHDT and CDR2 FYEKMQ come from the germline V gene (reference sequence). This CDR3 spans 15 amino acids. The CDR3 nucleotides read TGTGCCAGCAGCGCTGAGCCGGGACAGAACACTGAAGCTTTCTTT. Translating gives CASSAEPGQNTEAFF.

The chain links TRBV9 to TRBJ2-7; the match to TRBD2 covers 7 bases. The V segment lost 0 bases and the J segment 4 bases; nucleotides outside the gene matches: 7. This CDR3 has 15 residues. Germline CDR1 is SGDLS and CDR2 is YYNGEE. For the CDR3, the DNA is TGTGCCAGCAGCGTAGCGGCGGGAGAGCTTTACGAGCAGTACTTC. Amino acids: CASSVAAGELYEQYF.

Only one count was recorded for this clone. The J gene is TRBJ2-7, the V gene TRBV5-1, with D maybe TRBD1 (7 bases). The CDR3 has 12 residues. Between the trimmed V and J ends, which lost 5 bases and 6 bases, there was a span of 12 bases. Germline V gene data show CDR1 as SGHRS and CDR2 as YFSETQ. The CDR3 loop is CASRAGGGEQYF. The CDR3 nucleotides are TGCGCCAGCAGAGCAGGGGGAGGCGAGCAGTACTTC.

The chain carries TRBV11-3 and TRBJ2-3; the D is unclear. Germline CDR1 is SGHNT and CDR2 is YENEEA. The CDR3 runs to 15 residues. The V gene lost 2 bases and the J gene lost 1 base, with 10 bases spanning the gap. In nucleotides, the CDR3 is TGTGCCAGCAGCTTAAAGGACGGACGCACAGATACGCAGTATTTT. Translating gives CASSLKDGRTDTQYF.

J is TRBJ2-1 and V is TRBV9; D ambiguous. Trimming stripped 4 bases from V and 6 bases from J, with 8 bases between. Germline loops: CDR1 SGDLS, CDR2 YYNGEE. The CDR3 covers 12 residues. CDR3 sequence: CASSLYGNEQFF. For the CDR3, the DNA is TGTGCCAGCAGCCTCTACGGCAATGAGCAGTTCTTC.

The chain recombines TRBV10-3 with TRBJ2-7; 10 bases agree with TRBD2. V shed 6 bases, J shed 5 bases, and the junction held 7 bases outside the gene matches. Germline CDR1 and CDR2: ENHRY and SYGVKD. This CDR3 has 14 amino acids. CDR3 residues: CAIRLHSGRNEQYF. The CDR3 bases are TGTGCCATCAGGCTTCATAGCGGGAGGAACGAGCAGTACTTC.

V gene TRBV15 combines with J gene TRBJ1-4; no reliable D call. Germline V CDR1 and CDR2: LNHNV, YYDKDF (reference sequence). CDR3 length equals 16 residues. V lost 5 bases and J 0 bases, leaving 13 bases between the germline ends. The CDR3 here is CATSAPPGTTNEKLFF. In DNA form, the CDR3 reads TGTGCCACCAGCGCACCACCTGGGACAACTAATGAAAAACTGTTTTTT.

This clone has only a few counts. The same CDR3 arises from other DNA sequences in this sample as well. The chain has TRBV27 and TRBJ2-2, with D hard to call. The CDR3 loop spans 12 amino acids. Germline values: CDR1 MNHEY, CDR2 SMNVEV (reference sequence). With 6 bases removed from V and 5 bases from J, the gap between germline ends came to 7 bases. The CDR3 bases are TGTGCCAGCAGCTTCTTGACCGGGGAGCTGTTTTTT. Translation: CASSFLTGELFF.

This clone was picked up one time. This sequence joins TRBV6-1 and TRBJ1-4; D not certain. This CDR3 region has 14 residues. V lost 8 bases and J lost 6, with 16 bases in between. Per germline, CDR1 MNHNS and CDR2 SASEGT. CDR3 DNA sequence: TGTGCCAGCGTCTTAGGAGGGAGAGATGAAAAACTGTTTTTT. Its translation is CASVLGGRDEKLFF.

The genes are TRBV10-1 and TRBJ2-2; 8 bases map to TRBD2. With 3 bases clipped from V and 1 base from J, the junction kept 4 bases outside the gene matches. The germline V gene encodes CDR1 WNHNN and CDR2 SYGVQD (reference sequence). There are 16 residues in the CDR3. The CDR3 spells CASSDYAGGNTGELFF. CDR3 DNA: TGCGCCAGCAGTGACTACGCGGGAGGGAACACCGGGGAGCTGTTTTTT.

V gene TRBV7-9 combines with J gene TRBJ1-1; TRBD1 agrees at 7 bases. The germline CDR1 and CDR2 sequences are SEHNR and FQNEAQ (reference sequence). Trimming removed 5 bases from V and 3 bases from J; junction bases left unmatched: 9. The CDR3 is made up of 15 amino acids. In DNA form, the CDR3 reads TGTGCCAGCAGCCTGAATCATGGACAGGACACTGAAGCTTTCTTT. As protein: CASSLNHGQDTEAFF.

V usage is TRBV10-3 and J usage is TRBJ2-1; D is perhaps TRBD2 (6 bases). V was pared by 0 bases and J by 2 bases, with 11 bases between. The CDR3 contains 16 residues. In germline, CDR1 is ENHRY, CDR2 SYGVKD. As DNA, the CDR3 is TGTGCCATCAGTGAGTCGGGGCGGGATCCCTACAATGAGCAGTTCTTC. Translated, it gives CAISESGRDPYNEQFF.

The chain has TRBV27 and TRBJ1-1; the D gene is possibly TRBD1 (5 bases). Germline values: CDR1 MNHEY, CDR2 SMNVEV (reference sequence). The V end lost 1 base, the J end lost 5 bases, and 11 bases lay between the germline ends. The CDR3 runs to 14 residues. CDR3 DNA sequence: TGTGCCAGCAGTTTATTTGGGGGAGTAACTGAAGCTTTCTTT. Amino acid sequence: CASSLFGGVTEAFF.

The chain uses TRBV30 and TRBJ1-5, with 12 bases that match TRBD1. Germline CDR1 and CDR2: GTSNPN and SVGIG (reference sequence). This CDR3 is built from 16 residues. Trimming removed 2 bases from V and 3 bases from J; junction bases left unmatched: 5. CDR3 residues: CAWSTGTGGVNQPQHF. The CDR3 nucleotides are TGTGCCTGGAGTACCGGGACAGGGGGCGTCAATCAGCCCCAGCATTTT.

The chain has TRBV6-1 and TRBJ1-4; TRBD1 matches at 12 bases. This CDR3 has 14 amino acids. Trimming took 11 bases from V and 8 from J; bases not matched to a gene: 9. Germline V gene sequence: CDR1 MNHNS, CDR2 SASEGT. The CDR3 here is CAGHPGTGGEKLFF. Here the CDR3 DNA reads TGTGCCGGCCACCCCGGGACAGGGGGCGAAAAACTGTTTTTT.

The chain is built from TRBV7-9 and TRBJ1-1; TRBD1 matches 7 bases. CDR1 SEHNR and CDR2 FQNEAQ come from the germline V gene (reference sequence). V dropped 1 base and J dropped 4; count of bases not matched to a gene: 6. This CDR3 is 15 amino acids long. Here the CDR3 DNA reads TGTGCCAGCAGCTTAGGAGGGGGCAGGGGCACTGAAGCTTTCTTT. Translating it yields CASSLGGGRGTEAFF.

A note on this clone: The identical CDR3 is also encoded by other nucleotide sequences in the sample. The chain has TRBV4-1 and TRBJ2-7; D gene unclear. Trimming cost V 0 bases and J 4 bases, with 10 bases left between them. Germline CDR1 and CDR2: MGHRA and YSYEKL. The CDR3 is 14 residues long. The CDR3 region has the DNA TGCGCCAGCAGCCAAGAATCCCTAGATTACGAGCAGTACTTC. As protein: CASSQESLDYEQYF.

The CDR3 sequence is CASSSSQRGGYEQYF. CDR3 nucleotides: TGTGCCAGCAGCTCCAGCCAGCGGGGGGGATACGAGCAGTACTTC. The chain joins TRBV5-8 to TRBJ2-7; 10 bases fit TRBD2. Per germline, CDR1 SGHTS and CDR2 YDEGEE. V was clipped by 3 bases and J by 4 bases; unmatched bases: 7. The CDR3 contains 15 residues.

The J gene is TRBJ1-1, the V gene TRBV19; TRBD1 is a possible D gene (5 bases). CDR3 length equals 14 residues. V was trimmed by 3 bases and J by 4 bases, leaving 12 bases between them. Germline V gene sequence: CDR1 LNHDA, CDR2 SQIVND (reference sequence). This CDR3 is CASSISGGSTEAFF. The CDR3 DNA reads TGTGCCAGTAGTATTTCCGGGGGTAGCACTGAAGCTTTCTTT.

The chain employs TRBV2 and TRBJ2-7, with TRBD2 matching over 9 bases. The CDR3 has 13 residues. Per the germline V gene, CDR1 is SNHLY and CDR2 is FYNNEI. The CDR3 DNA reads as TGTGCAGCGGGAGCTAGCGGGATCAACGAGCAGTACTTC. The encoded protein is CAAGASGINEQYF.

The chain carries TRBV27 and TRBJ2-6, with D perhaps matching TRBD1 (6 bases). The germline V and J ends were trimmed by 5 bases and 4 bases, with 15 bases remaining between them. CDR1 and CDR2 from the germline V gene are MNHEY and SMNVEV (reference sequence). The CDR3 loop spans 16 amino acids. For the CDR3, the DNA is TGTGCCAGCAGTCCGATCACAGGGACAGGGGCCAACGTCCTGACTTTC. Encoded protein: CASSPITGTGANVLTF.

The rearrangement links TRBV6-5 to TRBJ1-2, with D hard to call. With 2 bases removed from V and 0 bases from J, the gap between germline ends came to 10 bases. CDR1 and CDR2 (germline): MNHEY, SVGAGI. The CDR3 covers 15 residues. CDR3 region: CASSYLDPSNYGYTF. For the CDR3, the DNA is TGTGCCAGCAGTTACCTTGACCCGTCTAACTATGGCTACACCTTC.